This TCR beta chain was sequenced during a study of shared clonotypes between healthy human individuals. Sorted-subset replicate PCRs used around 200 ng of genomic DNA. This amount corresponded to 30,000 to 35,000 T cell genomes. Sequenced by immunoSEQ multiplex PCR; TCRdb stores in-frame clones only, minus some. Of 640,000 or so clones listed, about 78% are singletons. This clone was found a few times. Its specificity is unknown. Findings and caveats of the study: A generally larger estimated richness was seen in naive subsets than in memory subsets.

The V gene's germline CDR1 is SNHLY and CDR2 FYNNEI. V was clipped by 0 bases and J by 8 bases, with 14 bases between them. The CDR3 consists of 15 residues. Sequenced input: memory CD4+ T cells sorted from blood. Described subset: CD45RA-negative fraction. The sequence came from a woman aged 25 to 45 in good health. The genes are TRBV2 and TRBJ1-5, with D uncertain. The CDR3 loop reads CASSEALLGPKPQHF. Written as DNA, the CDR3 is TGTGCCAGCAGTGAAGCCCTTTTAGGGCCAAAGCCCCAGCATTTT.